A single sample is the source of the 8 T cell receptor beta chains below, sequenced in a study of shared T cell receptors in the human thymus. Assay used: immunoSEQ multiplex PCR; TCRdb lists only in-frame clones, some missing. The sample holds 600,000 or so clones, around 87% seen once. The same sample was also studied in work on human thymus T cells.

The sequenced sample was thymocytes. These receptors originate from a boy younger than two with a congenital heart defect.

In its sample, this clone was seen once. V usage is TRBV30 and J usage is TRBJ2-3, with D possibly matching TRBD2 (7 bases). V was shortened by 5 bases and J by 0 bases, with 12 bases between the two germline ends. Germline assignment: CDR1 GTSNPN and CDR2 SVGIG (reference sequence). The CDR3 length is 14 residues. The CDR3 is CAWWGGRSTDTQYF. In DNA, the CDR3 is TGTGCCTGGTGGGGGGGCCGTAGCACAGATACGCAGTATTTT. Complete variable domain (other parts from reference TRBV30 and TRBJ2-3): SQTIHQWPATLVQPVGSPLSLECTVEGTSNPNLYWYRQAAGRGLQLLFYSVGIGQISSEVPQNLSASRPQDRQFILSSKKLLLSDSGFYLCAWWGGRSTDTQYFGPGTRLTVL.

The chain carries TRBV11-3 and TRBJ2-5, with D maybe TRBD1 (5 bases). The CDR3 totals 14 residues. Between the trimmed V and J ends, which lost 1 base and 3 bases, there was a span of 9 bases. Germline V lookup: CDR1 SGHNT, CDR2 YENEEA. CDR3 region: CASSLGEGEETQYF. DNA for the CDR3: TGTGCCAGCAGCTTAGGTGAAGGGGAAGAGACCCAGTACTTC.

The chain links TRBV14 to TRBJ2-1; 9 bases map to TRBD2. The CDR3 loop spans 18 amino acids. J was trimmed by 5 bases and V by 0 bases; bases with no gene match: 11. Germline lookup yields CDR1 SGHDN and CDR2 FVKESK. The CDR3: CASSQEVGREGPHNEQFF. DNA of the CDR3: TGTGCCAGCAGCCAAGAGGTCGGGCGGGAGGGCCCGCACAATGAGCAGTTCTTC.

The genes are TRBV7-6 and TRBJ1-1; no clear D. Germline V gene lookup returns CDR1 SGHVS and CDR2 FNYEAQ. This CDR3 is built from 13 residues. The germline V and J ends were trimmed by 2 bases and 3 bases, with 7 bases remaining between them. In DNA form, the CDR3 reads TGTGCCAGCAGCTTAACGGTCCACACTGAAGCTTTCTTT. Its translation is CASSLTVHTEAFF.

The CDR3 loop reads CASSLRTGLREKLFF. CDR3 nucleotide sequence: TGTGCCAGCAGCCTCAGGACAGGGTTACGCGAAAAACTGTTTTTT. This rearrangement joins TRBV7-2 to TRBJ1-4; TRBD1 matches 8 bases. The CDR3 totals 15 residues. V dropped 5 bases and J dropped 8; count of bases not matched to a gene: 10. Germline assignment: CDR1 SGHTA and CDR2 FQGNSA.

Here the CDR3 reads CASSQVLVQPQHF. The CDR3 nucleotides are TGCGCCAGCAGCCAAGTTCTTGTTCAGCCCCAGCATTTT. The chain is built from TRBV4-1 and TRBJ1-5; D not certain. V lost 1 base to trimming and J lost 6 bases, with 7 bases between them. Per germline, CDR1 MGHRA and CDR2 YSYEKL. The length of the CDR3 is 13 residues.

This clone was seen only once. This sequence joins TRBV19 and TRBJ1-5, with D maybe TRBD1 (5 bases). The germline V and J ends were trimmed by 9 bases and 5 bases, with 14 bases remaining between them. This CDR3 has 13 amino acids. CDR1 and CDR2 from the germline V gene are LNHDA and SQIVND (reference sequence). For the CDR3, the DNA is TGTGCCAGCCGTAACGGGGGGGATCAGCCCCAGCATTTT. Translation gives CASRNGGDQPQHF.

The J gene is TRBJ2-1, the V gene TRBV29-1; TRBD2 matches 7 bases. CDR1 is SQVTM and CDR2 is ANQGSEA in the germline V gene. With V trimmed by 5 bases and J by 2 bases, 6 bases remained unmatched. The CDR3 consists of 14 residues. CDR3 sequence: CSVYRGVAYNEQFF. CDR3 in DNA: TGCAGCGTTTACCGGGGGGTTGCCTACAATGAGCAGTTCTTC.